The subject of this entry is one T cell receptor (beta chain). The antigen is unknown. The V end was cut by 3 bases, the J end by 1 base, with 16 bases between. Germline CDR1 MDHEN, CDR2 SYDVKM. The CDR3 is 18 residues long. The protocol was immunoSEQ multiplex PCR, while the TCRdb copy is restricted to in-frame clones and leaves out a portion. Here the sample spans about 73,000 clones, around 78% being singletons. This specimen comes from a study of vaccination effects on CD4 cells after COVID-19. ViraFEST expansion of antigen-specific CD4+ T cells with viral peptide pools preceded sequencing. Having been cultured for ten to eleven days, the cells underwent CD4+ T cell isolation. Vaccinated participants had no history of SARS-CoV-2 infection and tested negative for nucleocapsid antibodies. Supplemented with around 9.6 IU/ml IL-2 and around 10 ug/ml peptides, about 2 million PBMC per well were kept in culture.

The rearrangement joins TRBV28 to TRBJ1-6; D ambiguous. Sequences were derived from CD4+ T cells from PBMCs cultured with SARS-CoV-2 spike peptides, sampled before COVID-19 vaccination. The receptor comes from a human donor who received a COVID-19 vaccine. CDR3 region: CASSFSAGLGSYNSPLHF. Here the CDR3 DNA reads TGTGCCAGCAGTTTCTCTGCGGGGTTGGGTTCCTATAATTCACCCCTCCACTTT.